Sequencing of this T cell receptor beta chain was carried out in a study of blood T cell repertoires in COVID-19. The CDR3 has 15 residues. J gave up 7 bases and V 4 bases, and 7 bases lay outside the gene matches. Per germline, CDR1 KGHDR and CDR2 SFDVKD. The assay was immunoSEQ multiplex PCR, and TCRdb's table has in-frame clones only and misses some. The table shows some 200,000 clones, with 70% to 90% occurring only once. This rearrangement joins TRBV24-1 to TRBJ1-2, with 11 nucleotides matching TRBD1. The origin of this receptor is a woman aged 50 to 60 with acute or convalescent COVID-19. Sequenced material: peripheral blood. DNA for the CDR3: TGTGCCACCAGTGACTCTATGGGACAGGGGGGTGGCTACACCTTC. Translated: CATSDSMGQGGGYTF.